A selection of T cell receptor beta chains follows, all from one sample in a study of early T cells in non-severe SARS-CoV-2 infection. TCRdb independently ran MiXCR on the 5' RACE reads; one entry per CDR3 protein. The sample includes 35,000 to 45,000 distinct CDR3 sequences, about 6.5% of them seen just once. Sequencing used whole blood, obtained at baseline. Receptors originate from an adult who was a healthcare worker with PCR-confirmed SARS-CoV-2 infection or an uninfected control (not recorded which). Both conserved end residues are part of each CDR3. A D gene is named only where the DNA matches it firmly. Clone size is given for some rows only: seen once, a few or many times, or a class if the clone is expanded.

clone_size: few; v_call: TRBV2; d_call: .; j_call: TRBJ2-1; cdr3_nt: TGTGCCAGCAGAAAAGAGGGGAGCTCCTACAATGAGCAGTTCTTC; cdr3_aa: CASRKEGSSYNEQFF
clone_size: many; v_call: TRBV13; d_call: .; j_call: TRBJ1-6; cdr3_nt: TGTGCCAGCAGCTTCAGCAGGGAAAATTCACCCCTCCACTTT; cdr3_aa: CASSFSRENSPLHF
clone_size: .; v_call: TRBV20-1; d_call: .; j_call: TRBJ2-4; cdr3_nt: TGCAGTGCTTCCCGGGGGATCCCCAAAAACATTCAGTACTTC; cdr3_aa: CSASRGIPKNIQYF
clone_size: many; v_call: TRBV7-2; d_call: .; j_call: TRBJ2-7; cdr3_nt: TGTGCCAGCAGCTTAGACTCTACGCGGTACGAGCAGTACTTC; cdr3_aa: CASSLDSTRYEQYF
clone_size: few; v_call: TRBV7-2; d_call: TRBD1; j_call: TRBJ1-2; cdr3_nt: TGTGCCAGCAGCCCGAAGAGTGGGGACAGGCCCCCCTATGGCTACACCTTC; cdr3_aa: CASSPKSGDRPPYGYTF
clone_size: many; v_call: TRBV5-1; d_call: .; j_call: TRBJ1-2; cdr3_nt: TGCGCCAGCAGCTTCGGATTAAGTGGTAACTATGGCTACACCTTC; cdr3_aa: CASSFGLSGNYGYTF
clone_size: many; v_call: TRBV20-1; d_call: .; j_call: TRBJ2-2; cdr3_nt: TGCAGTGCTAGACCGGACTCCCCCGGGGAGCTGTTTTTT; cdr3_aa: CSARPDSPGELFF
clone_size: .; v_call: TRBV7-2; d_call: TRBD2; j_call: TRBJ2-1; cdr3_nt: TGTGCCAGCAGCTTCGGGCGGGGGGGATACAATGAGCAGTTCTTC; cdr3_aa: CASSFGRGGYNEQFF
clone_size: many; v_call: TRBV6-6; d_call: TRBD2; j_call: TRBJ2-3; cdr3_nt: TGTGCCAGCAAGCAGCGGGAGATAGATACGCAGTATTTT; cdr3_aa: CASKQREIDTQYF
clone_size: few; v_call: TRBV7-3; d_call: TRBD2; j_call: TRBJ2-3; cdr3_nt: TGTGCCAGCAGCTCCCACGGACTAGCGGGAGGGCCAACAGATACGCAGTATTTT; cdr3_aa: CASSSHGLAGGPTDTQYF